Following are 4 T cell receptor beta chains from one sample sequenced in a study of blood T cell repertoires in COVID-19. This table comes from immunoSEQ multiplex PCR, and its TCRdb copy is limited to in-frame clones, with some not included. Here the sample spans about 220,000 clones, around 90% being singletons. Sequenced: PBMCs or T cells enriched from blood (not recorded which). The receptors here all came from a woman aged 25 to 39 who had recovered from COVID-19.

This clone is a singleton in its sample. The chain is built from TRBV4-3 and TRBJ1-1, with 8 positions matching TRBD1. V shed 1 base, J shed 3 bases, and the junction held 7 bases outside the gene matches. The germline V gene has CDR1 LGHNA and CDR2 YSLEER. The length of the CDR3 is 16 residues. DNA of the CDR3: TGCGCCAGCAGCCAAGTTTCAGGGGGCGAGGACACTGAAGCTTTCTTT. Amino acids: CASSQVSGGEDTEAFF.

The chain combines TRBV7-9 with TRBJ1-6, with TRBD1 matching over 7 bases. The J segment lost 9 bases and the V segment lost 5 bases, leaving 10 bases of the junction unmatched. Germline CDR1 is SEHNR and CDR2 is FQNEAQ (reference sequence). The CDR3 runs 15 residues. This chain's CDR3 is CASSDYRGMGSPLHF. The CDR3 DNA follows: TGTGCCAGCAGCGATTACAGGGGTATGGGTTCACCCCTCCACTTT.

This clone was counted once. The chain links TRBV28 to TRBJ2-7; the match to TRBD2 covers 7 bases. Trimming took 8 bases from V and 6 from J; bases not matched to a gene: 13. The CDR3 totals 14 residues. The V gene's germline CDR1 is MDHEN and CDR2 SYDVKM. CDR3 sequence (DNA): TGTGCCAGCCACAATGCAGGACTAGGATCCGAGCAGTACTTC. It translates to CASHNAGLGSEQYF.

The V gene is TRBV12-5, the J gene TRBJ2-5; the match to TRBD2 covers 7 bases. The CDR3 runs to 15 residues. In germline, CDR1 is LGHNT, CDR2 FRNRAP. J was trimmed by 3 bases and V by 1 base; bases with no gene match: 5. CDR3 sequence: CASGLATSHEETQYF. CDR3 nucleotides: TGTGCTAGTGGTTTGGCGACTAGCCACGAAGAGACCCAGTACTTC.